One sample yielded the 30 T cell receptor beta chains listed below, sequenced in a study of cytomegalovirus exposure and HLA in healthy donors. The PCR used 60 Vbeta and 13 Jbeta primers. TCRdb keeps only in-frame clones here, not all; method: immunoSEQ multiplex PCR. The sample consists of 160,000 or so clones, about 85% of them appearing once. Sequences were obtained from PBMCs. The receptors shown here come from a male donor in good health and CMV-seropositive.

The chain combines TRBV12-5 with TRBJ2-7, with TRBD1 matching 8 bases. The trim removed 5 bases at V and 5 bases at J, leaving 11 bases unmatched. CDR1 LGHNT and CDR2 FRNRAP come from the germline V gene. The CDR3 is 15 residues long. Here the CDR3 reads CASGPSGRGRHEQYF. DNA for the CDR3: TGTGCTAGTGGTCCTTCGGGCAGGGGGCGGCACGAGCAGTACTTC.

CDR3 residues: CASSLQNQPQHF. In DNA form, the CDR3 reads TGTGCCAGCAGCTTACAGAATCAGCCCCAGCATTTT. The chain uses TRBV7-2 and TRBJ1-5; D gene uncertain. Germline V gives CDR1 SGHTA, CDR2 FQGNSA. The CDR3 has 12 residues. Trimming pared 2 bases from V and 4 bases from J, leaving 3 bases between.

DNA of the CDR3: TGTGCCAGCAGAGCCGGGAGCCAACCTGGAAACACCATATATTTT. Translating gives CASRAGSQPGNTIYF. This chain uses TRBV9 with TRBJ1-3; D gene unclear. With 5 bases removed from V and 2 bases from J, the gap between germline ends came to 14 bases. The CDR3 is 15 amino acids. Germline lookup yields CDR1 SGDLS and CDR2 YYNGEE. Using reference TRBV9 and TRBJ1-3 for the parts outside the CDR3, the full variable domain is DSGVTQTPKHLITATGQRVTLRCSPRSGDLSVYWYQQSLDQGLQFLIQYYNGEERAKGNILERFSAQQFPDLHSELNLSSLELGDSALYFCASRAGSQPGNTIYFGEGSWLTVV.

The genes are TRBV5-6 and TRBJ2-1, with no clear D. Germline CDR1 is SGHDT and CDR2 is YYEEEE. V shed 0 bases and J shed 5 bases, with 6 bases lying between them. The CDR3 has 13 amino acids. In DNA, the CDR3 is TGTGCCAGCAGCTTGGGACTTAACAATGAGCAGTTCTTC. It encodes CASSLGLNNEQFF.

The chain recombines TRBV11-2 with TRBJ2-3; TRBD2 aligns across 10 bases. This CDR3 region has 15 residues. V was pared by 5 bases and J by 3 bases, with 5 bases of the junction left unmatched. The germline V gene encodes CDR1 SGHAT and CDR2 FQNNGV. In DNA form, the CDR3 reads TGTGCCAGCAGCCACAGCGGGAGGGTAACAGATACGCAGTATTTT. Translation: CASSHSGRVTDTQYF. The whole variable domain, remainder taken from reference TRBV11-2 and TRBJ2-3, is EAGVAQSPRYKIIEKRQSVAFWCNPISGHATLYWYQQILGQGPKLLIQFQNNGVVDDSQLPKDRFSAERLKGVDSTLKIQPAKLEDSAVYLCASSHSGRVTDTQYFGPGTRLTVL.

The rearrangement joins TRBV5-1 to TRBJ1-6, with D hard to call. Germline V CDR1 and CDR2: SGHRS, YFSETQ. Trimming stripped 2 bases from V and 6 bases from J, with 15 bases between. The CDR3 has 16 residues. CDR3 residues: CASSFGELSPNSPLHF. In nucleotides, the CDR3 is TGCGCCAGCAGCTTCGGGGAGCTTTCGCCTAATTCACCCCTCCACTTT.

This clone was recorded once. The V and J genes are TRBV2 and TRBJ2-7; possibly TRBD2 for D (5 bases). The length of the CDR3 is 11 residues. Germline CDR1 SNHLY, CDR2 FYNNEI. The CDR3, as DNA: TGTGCGGGAGTGGGCTCCTACGAGCAGTACTTC. Its protein is CAGVGSYEQYF.

The chain is built from TRBV19 and TRBJ2-4; maybe TRBD1 (5 bases). The CDR3 consists of 14 residues. Trimming left V 2 bases short and J 0 bases short, with 5 bases between. CDR1 LNHDA and CDR2 SQIVND come from the germline V gene (reference sequence). The CDR3 DNA follows: TGTGCCAGTAGTATAAGGGGAGCCAAAAACATTCAGTACTTC. It encodes CASSIRGAKNIQYF.

The rearrangement uses TRBV5-6 and TRBJ2-3, with D uncertain. The V gene's germline CDR1 is SGHDT and CDR2 YYEEEE. With 0 bases removed from V and 7 bases from J, the gap between germline ends came to 9 bases. There are 13 residues in the CDR3. The CDR3 loop is CASSLAELYTQYF. In DNA, the CDR3 is TGTGCCAGCAGCTTGGCGGAGCTTTATACGCAGTATTTT. Combining the CDR3 with reference TRBV5-6 and TRBJ2-3 gives the whole variable domain DAGVTQSPTHLIKTRGQQVTLRCSPKSGHDTVSWYQQALGQGPQFIFQYYEEEERQRGNFPDRFSGHQFPNYSSELNVNALLLGDSALYLCASSLAELYTQYFGPGTRLTVL.

This clone was observed a single time. The V gene is TRBV9, the J gene TRBJ1-1; TRBD1 matches at 9 bases. J gave up 4 bases and V 0 bases, and 4 bases lay outside the gene matches. The CDR3 has 15 amino acids. CDR1 SGDLS and CDR2 YYNGEE come from the germline V gene. The chain's CDR3 is CASSVVGQGFTEAFF. The CDR3 nucleotides read TGTGCCAGCAGCGTAGTAGGACAGGGGTTCACTGAAGCTTTCTTT. The whole variable domain, remainder taken from reference TRBV9 and TRBJ1-1, is DSGVTQTPKHLITATGQRVTLRCSPRSGDLSVYWYQQSLDQGLQFLIQYYNGEERAKGNILERFSAQQFPDLHSELNLSSLELGDSALYFCASSVVGQGFTEAFFGQGTRLTVV.

This chain connects TRBV12-1 to TRBJ2-1; the D call in the table, TRBD2, was not verified against the DNA. TRBV12-1 counts as a pseudogene. The CDR3 loop spans 15 amino acids. The CDR3 nucleotides read TGTGCCACCCTCTCGTACGGGAGAGTCGACAATGAGCAGTTCTTC. Translated, it gives CATLSYGRVDNEQFF.

The rearrangement links TRBV4-3 to TRBJ2-1; D is undetermined. CDR1 and CDR2 (germline): LGHNA, YSLEER. V gave up 1 base and J gave up 8 bases, with 9 bases separating them. CDR3 length equals 13 residues. DNA of the CDR3: TGCGCCAGCAGCCAAGGGGCTATGTATGAGCAGTTCTTC. As protein: CASSQGAMYEQFF.

This clone occurred a few times. V usage is TRBV23-1 and J usage is TRBJ1-5, with a possible D match to TRBD1 (5 bases). TRBV23-1 is given ORF status, its function remaining uncertain. The CDR3 is made up of 18 amino acids. Trimming shortened V by 0 bases and J by 7 bases, and 22 bases separated the two germline ends. The CDR3 coding sequence is TGCGCCAGCAGTCAATCGATCCGCATCAGGGAGGGGAGACAGCCCCAGCATTTT. This sequence encodes CASSQSIRIREGRQPQHF.

The rearrangement joins TRBV7-2 to TRBJ1-4, with D possibly being TRBD1 (5 bases). The germline CDR1 and CDR2 sequences are SGHTA and FQGNSA. V was clipped by 4 bases and J by 6 bases, with 6 bases between them. This CDR3 has 12 residues. The CDR3 sequence: CASSWGDEKLFF. The CDR3 DNA reads TGTGCCAGCAGCTGGGGGGATGAAAAACTGTTTTTT.

This clone was seen just once. The chain is built from TRBV2 and TRBJ2-1, with 10 nucleotides matching TRBD1. The length of the CDR3 is 14 residues. J was trimmed by 2 bases and V by 8 bases; bases with no gene match: 3. The germline CDR1 and CDR2 sequences are SNHLY and FYNNEI. CDR3 DNA: TGTGCCAGCTTTGGACAGGGGGCCTACAATGAGCAGTTCTTC. It translates to CASFGQGAYNEQFF.

This clone was detected only once. The chain uses TRBV27 and TRBJ1-3, with 8 bases fitting TRBD1. CDR3 length: 15 amino acids. V shed 6 bases, J shed 3 bases, and the junction held 7 bases outside the gene matches. From germline, CDR1 is MNHEY and CDR2 SMNVEV (reference sequence). The DNA for the CDR3 is TGTGCCAGCAGCCAAGACAGGGGAAGTGGAAACACCATATATTTT. It yields the protein CASSQDRGSGNTIYF.

V is TRBV21-1 and J is TRBJ1-1. TRBV21-1 is given as a pseudogene. There are 16 residues in the CDR3. CDR3 sequence (DNA): TGTGCCAGCAGCAAAGTTGGCGGGGAGGGGGTCACTGAAGCTTTCTTT. It is translated as CASSKVGGEGVTEAFF.

This clone was found a few times. The germline gene is not matched at one end of the junction; a read error may be the cause. The chain has TRBV7-9 and TRBJ2-7; 9 bases are a match to TRBD1. From germline, CDR1 is SEHNR and CDR2 FQNEAQ (reference sequence). There are 16 residues in the CDR3. DNA of the CDR3: TGTTCCAGCAGCCCGTCCGGGACAGGGCTCTTCTACGAGCAGTACTTC. Translated: CSSSPSGTGLFYEQYF.

The V and J genes are TRBV4-3 and TRBJ1-2; TRBD1 matches 7 bases. With V trimmed by 0 bases and J by 4 bases, 5 bases remained unmatched. The V gene's germline CDR1 is LGHNA and CDR2 YSLEER. The CDR3 runs 15 residues. The CDR3, as DNA: TGCGCCAGCAGCCAAGATTCAGGACAGGTCTATGGCTACACCTTC. Protein sequence: CASSQDSGQVYGYTF.

Concerning this clone: Sequence at one end of the junction differs from germline and may be a read error. The chain joins TRBV29-1 to TRBJ2-1; D ambiguous. The CDR3 is made up of 13 amino acids. From germline, CDR1 is SQVTM and CDR2 ANQGSEA. The CDR3 DNA reads TGCAGCGTTTTGGCAGACACCTACAATGGGCAGTTCTTC. This codes for CSVLADTYNGQFF.

The rearrangement uses TRBV14 and TRBJ2-1, with 8 bases matching TRBD2. Germline V gene sequence: CDR1 SGHDN, CDR2 FVKESK. There are 16 residues in the CDR3. V was pared by 1 base and J by 1 base, with 3 bases of the junction left unmatched. The CDR3 loop reads CASSQVSGGSYNEQFF. For the CDR3, the DNA is TGTGCCAGCAGCCAAGTGAGCGGGGGTTCCTACAATGAGCAGTTCTTC.

J is TRBJ1-5 and V is TRBV9, with 7 bases matching TRBD1. The CDR3 spans 15 residues. V lost 4 bases to trimming and J lost 3 bases; unmatched junction nucleotides: 7. The germline gives CDR1 SGDLS, CDR2 YYNGEE. The chain's CDR3 is CASSTTGTVNQPQHF. CDR3 bases: TGTGCCAGCAGCACGACCGGGACAGTCAATCAGCCCCAGCATTTT.

V gene TRBV6-6 combines with J gene TRBJ2-3; D perhaps matches TRBD2 (5 bases). The CDR3 is made up of 16 amino acids. CDR1 and CDR2 from the germline V gene are MNHNY and SVGAGI (reference sequence). V lost 0 bases, J lost 2 bases, and 12 bases lay in between. CDR3 bases: TGTGCCAGCAGTTACTCTGGACGGGATCACACAGATACGCAGTATTTT. This sequence encodes CASSYSGRDHTDTQYF.

This clone came up a few times. The chain has TRBV27 and TRBJ2-3; the match to TRBD2 covers 14 bases. The CDR3 has 17 residues. CDR1 and CDR2 from the germline V gene are MNHEY and SMNVEV (reference sequence). The junction had 14 bases not matched to a gene; V was cut back by 10 bases and J by 5 bases. CDR3 in amino acids: CAIGTSGSNHRQDTQYF. For the CDR3, the DNA is TGTGCCATCGGGACTAGCGGGAGTAATCACCGGCAAGATACGCAGTATTTT.

The chain links TRBV7-9 to TRBJ1-2; weak D call: TRBD1 (5 bases). Germline V gene data show CDR1 as SEHNR and CDR2 as FQNEAQ (reference sequence). The CDR3 loop spans 13 amino acids. With 5 bases removed from V and 8 bases from J, the gap between germline ends came to 15 bases. CDR3 sequence: CASSPAAGDGYTF. CDR3 coding DNA: TGTGCCAGCAGCCCGGCAGCGGGGGACGGCTACACCTTC.

The genes are TRBV27 and TRBJ1-2; tentatively, D is TRBD1 (6 bases). The germline V gene encodes CDR1 MNHEY and CDR2 SMNVEV (reference sequence). V was cut by 4 bases and J by 4 bases, with 13 bases left in between. The CDR3 is 14 residues long. The CDR3 loop is CASSSTGRVYGYTF. In DNA form, the CDR3 reads TGTGCCAGCAGTTCCACAGGGAGAGTCTATGGCTACACCTTC.

This chain connects TRBV30 to TRBJ2-3, with TRBD1 as a possible D gene (5 bases). With 0 bases removed from V and 3 bases from J, the gap between germline ends came to 16 bases. The CDR3 totals 16 residues. Germline V lookup: CDR1 GTSNPN, CDR2 SVGIG (reference sequence). In nucleotides, the CDR3 is TGTGCCTGGAGTGTCCCCTCTACAGGTAGAACAGATACGCAGTATTTT. Translating it yields CAWSVPSTGRTDTQYF. Combining the CDR3 with reference TRBV30 and TRBJ2-3 gives the whole variable domain SQTIHQWPATLVQPVGSPLSLECTVEGTSNPNLYWYRQAAGRGLQLLFYSVGIGQISSEVPQNLSASRPQDRQFILSSKKLLLSDSGFYLCAWSVPSTGRTDTQYFGPGTRLTVL.

The J gene is TRBJ2-5, the V gene TRBV28, with D possibly matching TRBD2 (6 bases). Deletions cut 1 base from V and 3 bases from J, with 12 bases between. The CDR3 length is 15 residues. Germline lookup yields CDR1 MDHEN and CDR2 SYDVKM. The CDR3 coding sequence is TGTGCCAGCAGTTTATCGTCTAGCGCTAAAGAGACCCAGTACTTC. As protein: CASSLSSSAKETQYF. Complete variable domain (other parts from reference TRBV28 and TRBJ2-5): DVKVTQSSRYLVKRTGEKVFLECVQDMDHENMFWYRQDPGLGLRLIYFSYDVKMKEKGDIPEGYSVSREKKERFSLILESASTNQTSMYLCASSLSSSAKETQYFGPGTRLLVL.

As for this clone: The junction departs from the called germline gene at one end, perhaps through a read error. The genes are TRBV4-1 and TRBJ2-7, with 13 positions matching TRBD2. Germline CDR1 MGHRA, CDR2 YSYEKL. The CDR3 spans 18 residues. The CDR3 loop is CAGSQSKKGTSGAYEQYF. The DNA for the CDR3 is TGCGCCGGCAGCCAATCCAAAAAGGGGACTAGCGGGGCCTACGAGCAGTACTTC.

This chain joins TRBV6-5 and TRBJ1-2; 7 positions agree with TRBD1. The J segment lost 3 bases and the V segment lost 2 bases, leaving 3 bases of the junction unmatched. The CDR3 spans 14 residues. The germline V gene encodes CDR1 MNHEY and CDR2 SVGAGI. The CDR3 protein is CASSYQDRDYGYTF. CDR3 DNA: TGTGCCAGCAGTTACCAAGACAGGGACTATGGCTACACCTTC.